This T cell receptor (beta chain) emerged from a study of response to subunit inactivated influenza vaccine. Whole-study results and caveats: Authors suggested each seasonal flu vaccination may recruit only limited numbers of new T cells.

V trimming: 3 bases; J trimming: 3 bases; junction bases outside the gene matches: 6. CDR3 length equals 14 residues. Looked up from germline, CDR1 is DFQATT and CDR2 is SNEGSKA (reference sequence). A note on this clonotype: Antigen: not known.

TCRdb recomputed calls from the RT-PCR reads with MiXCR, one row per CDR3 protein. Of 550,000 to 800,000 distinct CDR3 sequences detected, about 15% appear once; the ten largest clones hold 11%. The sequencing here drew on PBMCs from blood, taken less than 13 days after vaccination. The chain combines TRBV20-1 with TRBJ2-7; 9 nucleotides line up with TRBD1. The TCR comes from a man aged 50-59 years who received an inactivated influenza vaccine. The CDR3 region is CSARWDRAIYEQYF. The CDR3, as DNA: TGCAGTGCTAGGTGGGACAGGGCCATCTACGAGCAGTACTTC.